A selection of T cell receptor beta chains follows, all from one sample in a study of cytotoxic CD8 clonotypes in ibrutinib-treated CLL. Using immunoSEQ multiplex PCR, the repertoire was profiled, and TCRdb retains in-frame clones only, with some absent. The sample lists approximately 170,000 clones; 88% were seen once. Sequencing was performed on PBMCs, taken at disease progression, from a patient treated with ibrutinib. Receptor source: a human donor with chronic lymphocytic leukemia. Each CDR3 is given with its conserved first and last residue. A D gene is named only where the DNA matches it firmly. Clone size is not always given. Where it is, it says once, few, many or a class for expanded clones.

d_gene: TRBD1
j_gene: TRBJ2-1
abundance: once
v_gene: TRBV5-1
CDR3nt: TGCGCCAGCAGCGCCGGACAGGGTGAGGGCCAGAATGAGCAGTTCTTC
CDR3aa: CASSAGQGEGQNEQFF

d_gene: .
j_gene: TRBJ2-7
abundance: .
v_gene: TRBV28
CDR3nt: TGTGCCAGCACCAGACGACTCGTAGCGGTGACCTACGAGCAGTACTTC
CDR3aa: CASTRRLVAVTYEQYF

d_gene: .
j_gene: TRBJ1-3
abundance: .
v_gene: TRBV7-6
CDR3nt: TGTGCCAGCAGCCAACGGGGGGGGCAGACGAGCTCTGGAAACACCATATATTTT
CDR3aa: CASSQRGGQTSSGNTIYF

d_gene: .
j_gene: TRBJ1-2
abundance: .
v_gene: TRBV6-1
CDR3nt: TGTGCCAGCAGTGAAAGCGGGCGGTTCTATGGCTACACCTTC
CDR3aa: CASSESGRFYGYTF

d_gene: TRBD1
j_gene: TRBJ1-2
abundance: few
v_gene: TRBV30
CDR3nt: TGTGCCTGGAGTGTAACCAGGGGGCCGGGTGGCTACACCTTC
CDR3aa: CAWSVTRGPGGYTF

d_gene: TRBD2
j_gene: TRBJ2-2
abundance: .
v_gene: TRBV5-4
CDR3nt: TGTGCCAGCAGCTTGCCCTCTAGCGGGAGGGGGACCGGGGAGCTGTTTTTT
CDR3aa: CASSLPSSGRGTGELFF

d_gene: TRBD1
j_gene: TRBJ1-4
abundance: .
v_gene: TRBV27
CDR3nt: TGTGCCAGCAGCCCAGGGGGGTATGGGCTCCTCCTTGAAAAACTGTTTTTT
CDR3aa: CASSPGGYGLLLEKLFF

d_gene: .
j_gene: TRBJ2-5
abundance: .
v_gene: TRBV27
CDR3nt: TGTGCCAGCAGTTCCCACTCGCGGAGGGGAGAGACCCAGTACTTC
CDR3aa: CASSSHSRRGETQYF

d_gene: TRBD1
j_gene: TRBJ2-7
abundance: .
v_gene: TRBV30
CDR3nt: TGTGCCTGGTCAGACAGGGGTGAGAGGGACGAGCAGTACTTC
CDR3aa: CAWSDRGERDEQYF

d_gene: TRBD2
j_gene: TRBJ2-5
abundance: .
v_gene: TRBV5-1
CDR3nt: TGCGCCAGCAGCGGGGAGGGCGGGTACCAAGAGACCCAGTACTTC
CDR3aa: CASSGEGGYQETQYF

d_gene: .
j_gene: TRBJ1-4
abundance: .
v_gene: TRBV9
CDR3nt: TGTGCCAGCAGCCCCTGGGCAGCAACTAATGAAAAACTGTTTTTT
CDR3aa: CASSPWAATNEKLFF

d_gene: .
j_gene: TRBJ2-7
abundance: .
v_gene: TRBV11-2
CDR3nt: TGTGCCAGCAGCCGGGGACATCAGACCTACGAGCAGTACTTC
CDR3aa: CASSRGHQTYEQYF

d_gene: .
j_gene: TRBJ2-7
abundance: .
v_gene: TRBV28
CDR3nt: TGTGCCAGCACCGGCTCCTACGAGCAGTACTTC
CDR3aa: CASTGSYEQYF

d_gene: .
j_gene: TRBJ2-6
abundance: .
v_gene: TRBV2
CDR3nt: TGTGCCAGCAGTCCTAATCGGGTAGCTGGGGCCAACGTCCTGACTTTC
CDR3aa: CASSPNRVAGANVLTF

d_gene: .
j_gene: TRBJ2-5
abundance: .
v_gene: TRBV11-1
CDR3nt: TGTGCCAGCAGCTTATTTCGAGAGACCCAGTACTTC
CDR3aa: CASSLFRETQYF

d_gene: TRBD2
j_gene: TRBJ2-1
abundance: .
v_gene: TRBV30
CDR3nt: TGTGCCTGGAGCGGGACTAGCGGGACCTACAATGAGCAGTTCTTC
CDR3aa: CAWSGTSGTYNEQFF

d_gene: .
j_gene: TRBJ2-1
abundance: .
v_gene: TRBV11-2
CDR3nt: TGTGCCAGCAGCTTAGAGGGGCCCTCCTACAATGAGCAGTTCTTC
CDR3aa: CASSLEGPSYNEQFF

d_gene: .
j_gene: TRBJ2-7
abundance: .
v_gene: TRBV2
CDR3nt: TGTGCCAGCCTTGTAAGGGGCCCCTACGAGCAGTACTTC
CDR3aa: CASLVRGPYEQYF

d_gene: TRBD2
j_gene: TRBJ2-5
abundance: .
v_gene: TRBV2
CDR3nt: TGTGCCAGCACCATACTAGCGGTCCTTGGGGAGACCCAGTACTTC
CDR3aa: CASTILAVLGETQYF

d_gene: TRBD2
j_gene: TRBJ2-7
abundance: .
v_gene: TRBV5-6
CDR3nt: TGTGCCAGCAGTAATGGAGCGGGAAAAGGCTCCTACGAGCAGTACTTC
CDR3aa: CASSNGAGKGSYEQYF

d_gene: .
j_gene: TRBJ1-2
abundance: .
v_gene: TRBV9
CDR3nt: TGTGCCAGCAGTGGAGGGCAAGACTATGGCTACACCTTC
CDR3aa: CASSGGQDYGYTF